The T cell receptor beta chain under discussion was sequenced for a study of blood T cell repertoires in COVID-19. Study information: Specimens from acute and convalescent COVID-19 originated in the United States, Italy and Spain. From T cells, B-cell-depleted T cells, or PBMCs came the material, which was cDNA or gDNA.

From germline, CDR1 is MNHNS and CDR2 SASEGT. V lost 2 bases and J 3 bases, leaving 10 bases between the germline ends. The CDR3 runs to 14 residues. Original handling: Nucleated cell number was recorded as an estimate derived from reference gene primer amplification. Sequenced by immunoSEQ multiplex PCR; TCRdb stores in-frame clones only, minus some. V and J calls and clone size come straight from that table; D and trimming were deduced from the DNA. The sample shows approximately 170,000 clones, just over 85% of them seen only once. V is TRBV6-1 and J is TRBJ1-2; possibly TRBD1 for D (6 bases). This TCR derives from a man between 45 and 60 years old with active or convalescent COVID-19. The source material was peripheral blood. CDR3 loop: CASSEQTGDYGYTF. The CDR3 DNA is TGTGCCAGCAGTGAACAGACAGGCGACTATGGCTACACCTTC.